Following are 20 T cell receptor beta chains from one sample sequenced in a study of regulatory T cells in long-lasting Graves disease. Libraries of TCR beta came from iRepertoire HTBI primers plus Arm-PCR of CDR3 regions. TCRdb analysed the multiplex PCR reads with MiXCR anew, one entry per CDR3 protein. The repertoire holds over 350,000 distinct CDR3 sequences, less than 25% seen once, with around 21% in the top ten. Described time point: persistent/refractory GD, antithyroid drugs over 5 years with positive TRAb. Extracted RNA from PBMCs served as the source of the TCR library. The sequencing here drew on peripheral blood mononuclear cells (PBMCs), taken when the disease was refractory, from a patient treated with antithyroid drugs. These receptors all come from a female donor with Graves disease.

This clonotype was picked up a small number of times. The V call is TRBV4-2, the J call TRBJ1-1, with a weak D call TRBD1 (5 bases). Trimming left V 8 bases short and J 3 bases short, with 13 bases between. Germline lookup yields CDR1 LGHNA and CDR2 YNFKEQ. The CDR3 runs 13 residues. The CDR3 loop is CASQTDPYTEAFF. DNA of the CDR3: TGTGCCAGCCAGACAGATCCATACACTGAAGCTTTCTTT.

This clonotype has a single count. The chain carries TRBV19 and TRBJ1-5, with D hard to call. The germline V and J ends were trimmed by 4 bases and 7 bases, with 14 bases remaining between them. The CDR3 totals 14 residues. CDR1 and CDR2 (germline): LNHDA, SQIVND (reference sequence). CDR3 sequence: CASSREGRRQPQHF. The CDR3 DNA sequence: TGTGCCAGTAGTAGAGAGGGAAGGAGACAGCCCCAGCATTTT.

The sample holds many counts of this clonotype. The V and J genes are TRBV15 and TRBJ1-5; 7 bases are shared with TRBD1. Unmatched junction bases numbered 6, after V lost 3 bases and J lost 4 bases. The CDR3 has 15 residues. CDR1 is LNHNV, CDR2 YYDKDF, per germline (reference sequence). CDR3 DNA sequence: TGTGCCACCAGCAGCGGGACAGTGGATAATCAGCCCCAGCATTTT. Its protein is CATSSGTVDNQPQHF.

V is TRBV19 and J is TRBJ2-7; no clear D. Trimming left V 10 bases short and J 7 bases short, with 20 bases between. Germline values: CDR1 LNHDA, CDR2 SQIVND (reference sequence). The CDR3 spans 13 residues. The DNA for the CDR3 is TGTGCCACCTCAACCCCCGGGTTGGGGGAGCAGTACTTC. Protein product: CATSTPGLGEQYF.

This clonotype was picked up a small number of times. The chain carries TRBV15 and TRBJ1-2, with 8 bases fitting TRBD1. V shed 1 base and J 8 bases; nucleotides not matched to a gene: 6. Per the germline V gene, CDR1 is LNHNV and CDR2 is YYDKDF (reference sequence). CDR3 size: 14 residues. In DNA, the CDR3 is TGTGCCACCAGCAGAGCGGACAGGGCTGGCGGCTACACCTTC. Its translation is CATSRADRAGGYTF.

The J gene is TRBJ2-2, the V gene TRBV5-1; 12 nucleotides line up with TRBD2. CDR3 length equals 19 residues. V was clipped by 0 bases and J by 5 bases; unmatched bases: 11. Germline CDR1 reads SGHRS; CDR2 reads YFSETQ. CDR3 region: CASSLVTSGRIGATGELFF. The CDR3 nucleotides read TGCGCCAGCAGCTTGGTAACTAGCGGGAGGATAGGTGCAACCGGGGAGCTGTTTTTT.

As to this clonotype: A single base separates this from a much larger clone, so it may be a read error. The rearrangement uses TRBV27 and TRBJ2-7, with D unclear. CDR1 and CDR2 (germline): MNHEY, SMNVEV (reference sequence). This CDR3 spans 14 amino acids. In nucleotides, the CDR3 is TGTGTCAGCAGTAGGGTAGGCAATGTCTACGAGCAGTACTTC. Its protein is CVSSRVGNVYEQYF.

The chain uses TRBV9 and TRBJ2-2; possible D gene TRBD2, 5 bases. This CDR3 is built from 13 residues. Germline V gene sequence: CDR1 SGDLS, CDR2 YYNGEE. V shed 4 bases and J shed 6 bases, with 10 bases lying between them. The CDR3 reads CASSPLGAGELFF. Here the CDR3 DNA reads TGTGCCAGCAGCCCCCTCGGGGCCGGGGAGCTGTTTTTT.

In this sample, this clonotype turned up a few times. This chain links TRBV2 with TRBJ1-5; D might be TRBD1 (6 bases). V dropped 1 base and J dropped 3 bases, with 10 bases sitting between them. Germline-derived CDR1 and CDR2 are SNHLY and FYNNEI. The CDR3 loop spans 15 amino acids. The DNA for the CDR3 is TGTGCCAGCAGTGAAGGCAGGGGCGTCAATCAGCCCCAGCATTTT. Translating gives CASSEGRGVNQPQHF.

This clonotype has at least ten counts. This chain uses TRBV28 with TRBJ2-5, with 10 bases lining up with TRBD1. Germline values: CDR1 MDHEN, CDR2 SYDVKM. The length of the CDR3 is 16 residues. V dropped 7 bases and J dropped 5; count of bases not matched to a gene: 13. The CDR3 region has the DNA TGTGCCAGCACCCTCCGGGACAGGGGCCCCCAGGAGACCCAGTACTTC. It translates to CASTLRDRGPQETQYF.

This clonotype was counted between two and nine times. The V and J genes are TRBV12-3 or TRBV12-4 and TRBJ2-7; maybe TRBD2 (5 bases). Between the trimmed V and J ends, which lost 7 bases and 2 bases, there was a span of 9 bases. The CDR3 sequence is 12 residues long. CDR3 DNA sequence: TGTGCCAGCATGAGGGCAACCTACGAGCAGTACTTC. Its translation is CASMRATYEQYF.

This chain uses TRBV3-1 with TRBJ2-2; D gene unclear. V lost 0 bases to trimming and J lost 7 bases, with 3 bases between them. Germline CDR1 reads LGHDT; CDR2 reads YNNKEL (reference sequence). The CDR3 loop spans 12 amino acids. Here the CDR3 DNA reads TGTGCCAGCAGCCAAGAACACGGGGAGCTGTTTTTT. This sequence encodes CASSQEHGELFF. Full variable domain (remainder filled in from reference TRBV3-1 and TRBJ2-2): DTAVSQTPKYLVTQMGNDKSIKCEQNLGHDTMYWYKQDSKKFLKIMFSYNNKELIINETVPNRFSPKSPDKAHLNLHINSLELGDSAVYFCASSQEHGELFFGEGSRLTVL.

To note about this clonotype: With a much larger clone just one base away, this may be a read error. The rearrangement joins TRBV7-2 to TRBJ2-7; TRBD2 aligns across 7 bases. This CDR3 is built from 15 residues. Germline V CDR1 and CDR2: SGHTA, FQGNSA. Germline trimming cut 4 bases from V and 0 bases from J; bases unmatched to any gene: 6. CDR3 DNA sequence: TGTGCCAGCAGCTCACTAGCGCTGGGCTCCTACGAGCAGTACTTC. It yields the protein CASSSLALGSYEQYF.

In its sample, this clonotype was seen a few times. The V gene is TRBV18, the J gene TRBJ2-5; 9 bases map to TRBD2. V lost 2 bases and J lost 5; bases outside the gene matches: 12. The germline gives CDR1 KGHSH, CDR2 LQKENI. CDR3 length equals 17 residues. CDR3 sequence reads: CASSPLVSGSNRETQYF. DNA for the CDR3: TGTGCCAGCTCACCATTGGTTAGCGGGAGCAACCGGGAGACCCAGTACTTC. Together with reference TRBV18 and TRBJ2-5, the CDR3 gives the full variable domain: NAGVMQNPRHLVRRRGQEARLRCSPMKGHSHVYWYRQLPEEGLKFMVYLQKENIIDESGMPKERFSAEFPKEGPSILRIQQVVRGDSAAYFCASSPLVSGSNRETQYFGPGTRLLVL.

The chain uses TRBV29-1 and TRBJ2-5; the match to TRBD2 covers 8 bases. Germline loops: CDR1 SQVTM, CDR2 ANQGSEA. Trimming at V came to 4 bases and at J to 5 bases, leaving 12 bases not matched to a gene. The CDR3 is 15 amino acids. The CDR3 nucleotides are TGCAGCGTTGTATTGGGCGGGAGGCCTCGGGAGACCCAGTACTTC. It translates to CSVVLGGRPRETQYF.

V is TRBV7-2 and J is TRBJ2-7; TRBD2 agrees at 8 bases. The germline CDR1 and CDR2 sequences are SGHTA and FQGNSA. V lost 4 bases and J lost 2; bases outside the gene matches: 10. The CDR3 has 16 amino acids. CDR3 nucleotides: TGTGCCAGCAGCTCCCACGGGGGGGTCTCAACCTACGAGCAGTACTTC. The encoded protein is CASSSHGGVSTYEQYF.

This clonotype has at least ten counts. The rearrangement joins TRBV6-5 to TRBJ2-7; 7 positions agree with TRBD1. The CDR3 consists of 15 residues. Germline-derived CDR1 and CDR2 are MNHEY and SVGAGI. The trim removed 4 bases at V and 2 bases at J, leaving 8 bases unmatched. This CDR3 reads CASSSPGQSTYEQYF. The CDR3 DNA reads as TGTGCCAGCAGTTCTCCGGGACAGTCAACCTACGAGCAGTACTTC.

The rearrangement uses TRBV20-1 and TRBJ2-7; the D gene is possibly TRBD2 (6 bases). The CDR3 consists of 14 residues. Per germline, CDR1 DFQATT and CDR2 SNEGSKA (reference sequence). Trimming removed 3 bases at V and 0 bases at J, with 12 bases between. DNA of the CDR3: TGCAGTGCTAGGCCGGACGGGAGCTCCTACGAGCAGTACTTC. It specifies CSARPDGSSYEQYF.

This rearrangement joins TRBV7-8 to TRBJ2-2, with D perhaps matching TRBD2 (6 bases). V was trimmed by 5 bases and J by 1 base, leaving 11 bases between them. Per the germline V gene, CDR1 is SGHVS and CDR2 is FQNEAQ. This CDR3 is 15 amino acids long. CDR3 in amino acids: CASSELAENTGELFF. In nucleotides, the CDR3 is TGTGCCAGCAGCGAACTAGCTGAGAACACCGGGGAGCTGTTTTTT.

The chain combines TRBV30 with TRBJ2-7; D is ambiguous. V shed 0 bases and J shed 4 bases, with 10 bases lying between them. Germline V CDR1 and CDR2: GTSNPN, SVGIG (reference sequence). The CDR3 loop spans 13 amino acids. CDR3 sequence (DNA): TGTGCCTGGAGTGTACAATTTGGGTACGAGCAGTACTTC. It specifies CAWSVQFGYEQYF.